One and the same sample provided the 22 T cell receptor beta chains below, sequenced in a study of blood T cell repertoires in COVID-19 (dated by TCRdb to the early 2020s). Receptors were amplified or captured by the immunoSEQ multiplex PCR assay. Imported from immuneACCESS, the table was reduced by TCRdb to in-frame sequences with V and J called. These copies leave out some clones; in studies compared against another copy, an unresolved V gene accounts for under half, and the cause of the remainder is not known. The sample records roughly 320,000 clones, 75% to 85% of which are singletons. In total, the top ten clones hold around 6.9% of the sample. What was sequenced was peripheral blood. Receptors were obtained from a human donor in a cohort sampled during active COVID-19.

The chain carries TRBV6-1 and TRBJ1-3; weak D call: TRBD1 (5 bases). Deletions cut 3 bases from V and 2 bases from J, with 17 bases between. The germline gives CDR1 MNHNS, CDR2 SASEGT. This CDR3 comprises 17 residues. Here the CDR3 DNA reads TGTGCCAGCAGTGACCCCCCGAGACAGTTAGCTGGAAACACCATATATTTT. Translation: CASSDPPRQLAGNTIYF.

A few counts support this clone. The chain couples TRBV5-1 to TRBJ1-1, with TRBD1 identical over 7 bases. CDR3 length: 14 residues. With 4 bases clipped from V and 3 bases from J, the junction kept 6 bases outside the gene matches. From germline, CDR1 is SGHRS and CDR2 YFSETQ. The CDR3 region has the DNA TGCGCCAGCAGCCCCGCAGGGGGAGACACTGAAGCTTTCTTT. Translation gives CASSPAGGDTEAFF.

Only a few counts were recorded for this clone. The chain carries TRBV2 and TRBJ1-5; 8 bases align to TRBD1. Unmatched junction bases numbered 4, after V lost 6 bases and J lost 3 bases. The CDR3 runs 14 residues. CDR1 is SNHLY and CDR2 is FYNNEI in the germline V gene. The CDR3 loop reads CASSQGADNQPQHF. Here the CDR3 DNA reads TGTGCCAGCAGCCAGGGGGCCGACAATCAGCCCCAGCATTTT.

The chain recombines TRBV6-2 or TRBV6-3 with TRBJ2-2; 8 nucleotides match TRBD1. The junction had 2 bases not matched to a gene; V was cut back by 4 bases and J by 1 base. The CDR3 covers 15 residues. Germline loops: CDR1 MNHEY, CDR2 SVGEGT. The CDR3 nucleotides read TGTGCCAGCAGTTTGGACAGGGTGAACACCGGGGAGCTGTTTTTT. Translating it yields CASSLDRVNTGELFF.

The V gene is TRBV25-1, the J gene TRBJ1-2; D may be TRBD1 (5 bases). V lost 3 bases, J lost 2 bases, and 13 bases lay in between. CDR3 length equals 15 residues. Germline V lookup: CDR1 MGHDK, CDR2 SYGVNS. The CDR3 is CASSDNVRGNYGYTF. Here the CDR3 DNA reads TGTGCCAGCAGTGACAACGTACGGGGGAACTATGGCTACACCTTC.

The chain is built from TRBV5-1 and TRBJ1-1; 8 nucleotides agree with TRBD1. The ends lost 3 bases at V and 3 bases at J; junction bases unmatched: 7. In germline, CDR1 is SGHRS, CDR2 YFSETQ. The CDR3 extends over 15 amino acids. In DNA form, the CDR3 reads TGCGCCAGCAGCTCCCAACAGGGGGTCGACACTGAAGCTTTCTTT. Translated, it gives CASSSQQGVDTEAFF.

The chain couples TRBV30 to TRBJ2-2, with no clear D. The CDR3 is made up of 14 amino acids. The germline V gene encodes CDR1 GTSNPN and CDR2 SVGIG (reference sequence). The V gene lost 7 bases and the J gene lost 0 bases, with 12 bases spanning the gap. The CDR3 loop reads CAFLRFANTGELFF. In nucleotides, the CDR3 is TGTGCCTTCCTGCGGTTCGCGAACACCGGGGAGCTGTTTTTT.

This clone was found a few times. This chain links TRBV2 with TRBJ1-1, with 7 nucleotides matching TRBD1. CDR1 and CDR2 from the germline V gene are SNHLY and FYNNEI. The V gene end was trimmed by 6 bases and the J gene end by 13 bases; junction bases not matched to a gene: 5. This CDR3 contains 10 residues. The CDR3 region is CASRQGRGFF. The CDR3 DNA reads as TGTGCCAGCAGACAGGGGCGGGGTTTCTTT. Variable domain in full (rest from reference TRBV2 and TRBJ1-1): EPEVTQTPSHQVTQMGQEVILRCVPISNHLYFYWYRQILGQKVEFLVSFYNNEISEKSEIFDDQFSVERPDGSNFTLKIRSTKLEDSAMYFCASRQGRGFFGQGTRLTVV.

The chain has TRBV7-8 and TRBJ2-2; D is perhaps TRBD1 (5 bases). V lost 3 bases, J lost 4 bases, and 12 bases lay in between. The CDR3 sequence is 15 residues long. Germline V CDR1 and CDR2: SGHVS, FQNEAQ. The DNA for the CDR3 is TGTGCCAGCAGCTTTCAAGGGGTTCTCACCGGGGAGCTGTTTTTT. As protein: CASSFQGVLTGELFF.

This clone was seen only once. The chain has TRBV30 and TRBJ2-2, with a weak D call TRBD1 (6 bases). Germline lookup yields CDR1 GTSNPN and CDR2 SVGIG (reference sequence). The germline V and J ends were trimmed by 5 bases and 9 bases, with 10 bases remaining between them. The CDR3 length is 11 residues. DNA for the CDR3: TGTGCCTGGTTACAGGGCCGGGAGCTGTTTTTT. Its protein product is CAWLQGRELFF.

The chain uses TRBV18 and TRBJ1-2, with 8 positions matching TRBD1. J was trimmed by 2 bases and V by 3 bases; bases with no gene match: 5. Germline V gene lookup returns CDR1 KGHSH and CDR2 LQKENI. CDR3 length: 15 residues. CDR3 DNA: TGTGCCAGCTCACCCATCGGACAGGGAAACTATGGCTACACCTTC. It codes for CASSPIGQGNYGYTF. The variable domain in full, completed from reference TRBV18 and TRBJ1-2, reads NAGVMQNPRHLVRRRGQEARLRCSPMKGHSHVYWYRQLPEEGLKFMVYLQKENIIDESGMPKERFSAEFPKEGPSILRIQQVVRGDSAAYFCASSPIGQGNYGYTFGSGTRLTVV.

The chain is built from TRBV27 and TRBJ2-7; the match to TRBD2 covers 12 bases. The germline V gene encodes CDR1 MNHEY and CDR2 SMNVEV (reference sequence). This CDR3 spans 14 amino acids. Trimming at V came to 6 bases and at J to 0 bases, leaving 0 bases not matched to a gene. The CDR3 loop is CASRGLAGSYEQYF. CDR3 in DNA: TGTGCCAGCAGGGGACTAGCGGGCTCCTACGAGCAGTACTTC.

The DNA for the CDR3 is TGCAGTGCTAGCGACAGGGGGTACACCTTC. Its translation: CSASDRGYTF. The chain couples TRBV20-1 to TRBJ1-2, with 9 bases identical to TRBD1. The CDR3 runs 10 residues. Germline-derived CDR1 and CDR2 are DFQATT and SNEGSKA (reference sequence). V trimming: 3 bases; J trimming: 11 bases; junction bases outside the gene matches: 1.

The chain has TRBV7-8 and TRBJ2-4; TRBD2 aligns across 7 bases. The CDR3 has 15 amino acids. V was clipped by 3 bases and J by 7 bases; unmatched bases: 9. CDR1 is SGHVS and CDR2 is FQNEAQ in the germline V gene. The CDR3 DNA sequence: TGTGCCAGCAGCTTCAGTCCTAGCGGCCAGAACATTCAGTACTTC. This codes for CASSFSPSGQNIQYF.

This clone appeared once. The V and J genes are TRBV5-8 and TRBJ2-2; perhaps TRBD1 as D (6 bases). The CDR3 contains 14 residues. V was trimmed by 10 bases and J by 1 base, leaving 14 bases between them. Germline CDR1 SGHTS, CDR2 YDEGEE. The CDR3 region has the DNA TGTGCCTCCCAACGACAGGAGAACACCGGGGAGCTGTTTTTT. It codes for CASQRQENTGELFF.

This rearrangement joins TRBV6-5 to TRBJ1-2; 9 positions agree with TRBD1. The V gene's germline CDR1 is MNHEY and CDR2 SVGAGI. CDR3 size: 14 residues. The CDR3 bases are TGTGCAGTTAAACCGGGACAGGGTCCTTATGGCTACACCTTC. Protein: CAVKPGQGPYGYTF.

The rearrangement joins TRBV5-1 to TRBJ2-2, with 9 bases identical to TRBD1. This CDR3 comprises 18 residues. Germline V gives CDR1 SGHRS, CDR2 YFSETQ. The V gene end was trimmed by 6 bases and the J gene end by 5 bases; junction bases not matched to a gene: 17. CDR3 residues: CASNRGTGKVEKTGELFF. CDR3 coding DNA: TGCGCCAGCAACCGCGGGACAGGGAAGGTTGAGAAAACCGGGGAGCTGTTTTTT.

This chain uses TRBV27 with TRBJ2-3, with 9 bases aligning to TRBD2. The CDR3 runs 15 residues. Trimming cost V 6 bases and J 7 bases; bases outside gene matches: 11. Germline V CDR1 and CDR2: MNHEY, SMNVEV (reference sequence). The CDR3 bases are TGTGCCAGCAGAACCCTCGGACTAGCGCAAAATACGCAGTATTTT. Its translation: CASRTLGLAQNTQYF.

This chain connects TRBV5-4 to TRBJ2-1; 9 bases agree with TRBD2. The CDR3 contains 16 residues. The V gene's germline CDR1 is SGHNT and CDR2 YYREEE (reference sequence). V lost 4 bases, J lost 2 bases, and 7 bases stayed unmatched. The CDR3 DNA is TGTGCCAGCAGCACCCCTAGCGGGGCCGCCTACAATGAGCAGTTCTTC. Amino acid sequence: CASSTPSGAAYNEQFF.

CDR3 sequence: CASSQIRGSGPMNTEAFF. The CDR3 nucleotides are TGTGCCAGCAGCCAGATCAGGGGAAGTGGACCCATGAACACTGAAGCTTTCTTT. V and J are TRBV7-2 and TRBJ1-1, with D possibly being TRBD1 (6 bases). V lost 5 bases and J lost 0, with 22 bases in between. CDR1 is SGHTA and CDR2 is FQGNSA in the germline V gene. The CDR3 length is 18 residues. The variable domain in full, with the rest retrieved from reference TRBV7-2 and TRBJ1-1, is GAGVSQSPSNKVTEKGKDVELRCDPISGHTALYWYRQSLGQGLEFLIYFQGNSAPDKSGLPSDRFSAERTGGSVSTLTIQRTQQEDSAVYLCASSQIRGSGPMNTEAFFGQGTRLTVV.

The CDR3 DNA is TGTGCCAGCAGTTACTCTTCGGGAAGGAGCAATCAGCCCCAGCATTTT. Translated, it gives CASSYSSGRSNQPQHF. The rearrangement links TRBV6-6 to TRBJ1-5; no clear D. In germline, CDR1 is MNHNY, CDR2 SVGAGI (reference sequence). Trimming stripped 0 bases from V and 1 base from J, with 10 bases between. The CDR3 has 16 residues.

The J gene is TRBJ1-2, the V gene TRBV2; 7 bases are shared with TRBD1. Germline V gives CDR1 SNHLY, CDR2 FYNNEI. The CDR3 contains 14 residues. V dropped 4 bases and J dropped 8; count of bases not matched to a gene: 10. The CDR3 DNA follows: TGTGCCAGCAGTGTCCAGAAGGGGGCGGAAGGCTACACCTTC. Protein sequence: CASSVQKGAEGYTF.